Listed below are T cell receptor beta chains from one sample, sequenced in a study of Ad26.COV2.S vaccination and SARS-CoV-2 variants. Sequencing used immunoSEQ multiplex PCR; TCRdb keeps in-frame clones, though not all of them. In the table there are around 500,000 clones, 89% of which are singletons. Specimen: peripheral blood, collected in a trial of Ad26.COV2.S vaccine versus placebo. These TCRs come from a person between 18 and 59 years old who received the Ad26.COV2.S COVID-19 vaccine or a placebo. The CDR3 runs from the conserved cysteine through the conserved F or W. Each record gives: J gene, V gene, CDR3 length, clone size, D gene, CDR3 DNA, CDR3 protein. A D gene is named only where the DNA matches it firmly. Clone sizes are given selectively: once, few, many, or a class where the clone is expanded.

J: TRBJ1-5
V: TRBV28
length: 15
size: -
D: TRBD1
DNA: TGTGCCAGCAGAACATACGGGACAGATAATCAGCCCCAGCATTTT
CDR3: CASRTYGTDNQPQHF

J: TRBJ1-1
V: TRBV11-2
length: 15
size: once
D: -
DNA: TGTGCCAGCAGCTTAGTTGGGGGGTTGGGCACTGAAGCTTTCTTT
CDR3: CASSLVGGLGTEAFF

J: TRBJ1-6
V: TRBV5-5
length: 15
size: -
D: TRBD1
DNA: TGTGCCAGCAGCACACAGGGGAATTCGAATTCACCCCTCCACTTT
CDR3: CASSTQGNSNSPLHF

J: TRBJ2-2
V: TRBV28
length: 12
size: -
D: -
DNA: TGTGCCAGCAGTCCCTCGGCTGGGGAGCTGTTTTTT
CDR3: CASSPSAGELFF

J: TRBJ1-1
V: TRBV28
length: 14
size: -
D: -
DNA: TGTGCCAGCAGTTTATTTGGTCAGCACACTGAAGCTTTCTTT
CDR3: CASSLFGQHTEAFF

J: TRBJ2-1
V: TRBV2
length: 17
size: -
D: TRBD2
DNA: TGTGCCAGTATCCACGGGACTAGCGGGAAACCAAAAAATGAGCAGTTCTTC
CDR3: CASIHGTSGKPKNEQFF

J: TRBJ2-7
V: TRBV15
length: 16
size: -
D: TRBD2
DNA: TGTGCCACCAGCAGGGATACTAGCGGGGGCCCCTACGAGCAGTACTTC
CDR3: CATSRDTSGGPYEQYF

J: TRBJ1-5
V: TRBV2
length: 15
size: -
D: -
DNA: TGTGCCAGCAGCAAACAGGAACCCAGCAATCAGCCCCAGCATTTT
CDR3: CASSKQEPSNQPQHF

J: TRBJ2-7
V: TRBV6-5
length: 13
size: -
D: -
DNA: TGTGCCAGCAGTTACGCAGGGTCCCACGAGCAGTACTTC
CDR3: CASSYAGSHEQYF

J: TRBJ2-1
V: TRBV7-8
length: 13
size: -
D: -
DNA: TGTGCCAGCAGCTTAGACAGGGACAATGAGCAGTTCTTC
CDR3: CASSLDRDNEQFF

J: TRBJ2-1
V: TRBV19
length: 13
size: once
D: TRBD2
DNA: TGTGCCAGTAGGATTAGCGGGAGAGACGAGCAGTTCTTC
CDR3: CASRISGRDEQFF

J: TRBJ1-1
V: TRBV7-9
length: 13
size: -
D: -
DNA: TGTGCCAGCAGCTTCCTGGATGACACTGAAGCTTTCTTT
CDR3: CASSFLDDTEAFF

J: TRBJ2-6
V: TRBV5-6
length: 16
size: -
D: TRBD1
DNA: TGTGCCAGCAGCACTTGGACAGGGTCTGGGGCCAACGTCCTGACTTTC
CDR3: CASSTWTGSGANVLTF

J: TRBJ2-5
V: TRBV25-1
length: 15
size: -
D: -
DNA: TGTGCCAGCAGTGACCCGGGCTCTCGGGAGGAGACCCAGTACTTC
CDR3: CASSDPGSREETQYF

J: TRBJ2-3
V: TRBV7-3
length: 17
size: -
D: -
DNA: TGTGCCAGCAGCTTAGGAAGAGGGACCGCTAGCACAGATACGCAGTATTTT
CDR3: CASSLGRGTASTDTQYF

J: TRBJ2-1
V: TRBV9
length: 13
size: -
D: -
DNA: TGTGCCAGCAGGGGGGTTGACAACAATGAGCAGTTCTTC
CDR3: CASRGVDNNEQFF

J: TRBJ1-1
V: TRBV18
length: 12
size: -
D: -
DNA: TGTGCCAGCTCAGGGAGGGACACTGAAGCTTTCTTT
CDR3: CASSGRDTEAFF

J: TRBJ1-1
V: TRBV20-1
length: 11
size: -
D: -
DNA: TGCAGTGCCAATAAAGACACTGAAGCTTTCTTT
CDR3: CSANKDTEAFF

J: TRBJ2-2
V: TRBV7-6
length: 13
size: -
D: -
DNA: TGTGCCAGCATGGCCCAGAACACCGGGGAGCTGTTTTTT
CDR3: CASMAQNTGELFF

J: TRBJ1-1
V: TRBV19
length: 14
size: -
D: -
DNA: TGTGCCAGTACCCAGCGGGGGTTGAACACTGAAGCTTTCTTT
CDR3: CASTQRGLNTEAFF

J: TRBJ1-6
V: TRBV30
length: 11
size: -
D: -
DNA: TGTGCCTGGAGTGTTGGGTCACCCCTCCACTTT
CDR3: CAWSVGSPLHF

J: TRBJ2-2
V: TRBV21-1
length: 17
size: -
D: -
DNA: TGTGCCAGCAGCAAAGCGGAAGGAGAAAACAACACCGGGGAGCTGTTTTTT
CDR3: CASSKAEGENNTGELFF